The T cell receptor beta chain described here comes from a study of human T cells and chemical hapten exposure. Study summary: Doses of diphenylcyclopropenone went to the patients' scalps weekly throughout the approximately 24-week study.

V gave up 5 bases and J gave up 7 bases; unmatched junction bases: 8. CDR1 MNHEY and CDR2 SVGAGI come from the germline V gene. The CDR3 extends over 14 amino acids. TCRdb processed the RACE reads anew with MiXCR; each CDR3 protein has one entry. The top ten hold 3.5% of the sample, which has around 76,000 distinct CDR3 sequences, approximately 12% seen once. Time point of the sample: patch test 1, 2 weeks after DPC sensitization. Treatment meaning: therapeutic diphenylcyclopropenone sensitization with weekly scalp DPC. The source material was whole blood, sampled in connection with sensitization to the hapten diphenylcyclopropenone (DPC). This clonotype originated in a woman aged 55-70 years with alopecia areata. Some clones in this sample may be carry-over from other donors' samples. The chain joins TRBV6-5 to TRBJ2-5, with TRBD1 matching over 9 bases. CDR3 in DNA: TGTGCCAGCAGTACCGGGACAGGGAGGGGGACCCAGTACTTC. Residues: CASSTGTGRGTQYF.